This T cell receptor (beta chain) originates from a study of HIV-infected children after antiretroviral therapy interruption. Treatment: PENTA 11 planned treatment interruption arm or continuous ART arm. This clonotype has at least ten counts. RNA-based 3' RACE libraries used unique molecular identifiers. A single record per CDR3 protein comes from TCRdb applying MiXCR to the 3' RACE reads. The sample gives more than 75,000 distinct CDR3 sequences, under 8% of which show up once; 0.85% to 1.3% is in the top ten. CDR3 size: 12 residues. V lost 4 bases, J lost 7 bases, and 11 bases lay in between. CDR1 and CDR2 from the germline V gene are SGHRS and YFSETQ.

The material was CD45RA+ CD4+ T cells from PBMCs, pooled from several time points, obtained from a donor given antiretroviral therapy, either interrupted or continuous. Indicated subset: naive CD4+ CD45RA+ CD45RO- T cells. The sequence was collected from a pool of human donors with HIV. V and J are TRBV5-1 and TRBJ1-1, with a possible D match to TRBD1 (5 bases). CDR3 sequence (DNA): TGCGCCAGCAGCACCGGACATCTTGAAGCTTTCTTT. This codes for CASSTGHLEAFF.